The 28 T cell receptor beta chains below were found in one sample sequenced in a study of patients and donors after allogeneic stem cell transplantation. MiXCR, applied by TCRdb to the RT-PCR reads, yields one record per CDR3 protein. The sample has more than 850,000 distinct CDR3 sequences, more than 15% seen once; the top ten hold 5% to 6.5%. The sequenced material came from blood, either unsorted or a sorted T cell fraction (not recorded which). The source is a human donor who was either an allogeneic HSCT recipient or a stem cell or donor lymphocyte infusion donor (not recorded which). It is not recorded whose cells these are; they may come from a transplant donor.

Here the CDR3 reads CASSVTRWETQYF. CDR3 nucleotides: TGTGCCAGCAGTGTTACCAGATGGGAGACCCAGTACTTC. The rearrangement links TRBV2 to TRBJ2-5; D ambiguous. The CDR3 consists of 13 residues. The germline CDR1 and CDR2 sequences are SNHLY and FYNNEI. V lost 4 bases and J lost 5, with 11 bases in between. The entire variable domain, with the rest obtained from reference TRBV2 and TRBJ2-5, is as follows: EPEVTQTPSHQVTQMGQEVILRCVPISNHLYFYWYRQILGQKVEFLVSFYNNEISEKSEIFDDQFSVERPDGSNFTLKIRSTKLEDSAMYFCASSVTRWETQYFGPGTRLLVL.

V usage is TRBV2 and J usage is TRBJ1-2, with D perhaps matching TRBD1 (5 bases). V dropped 8 bases and J dropped 0 bases, with 10 bases sitting between them. This CDR3 spans 13 amino acids. Germline V gives CDR1 SNHLY, CDR2 FYNNEI. This CDR3 is CASGGGTNYGYTF. Here the CDR3 DNA reads TGTGCCAGCGGGGGAGGTACTAACTATGGCTACACCTTC.

V gene TRBV6-1 combines with J gene TRBJ2-2; 8 bases agree with TRBD2. V lost 5 bases, J lost 4 bases, and 9 bases stayed unmatched. The CDR3 runs to 16 residues. From germline, CDR1 is MNHNS and CDR2 SASEGT. This CDR3 is CASSNGGGTSTGELFF. CDR3 in DNA: TGTGCCAGCAGTAACGGGGGGGGGACCAGCACCGGGGAGCTGTTTTTT.

The chain joins TRBV4-1 to TRBJ2-7, with TRBD2 identical over 8 bases. CDR1 and CDR2 (germline): MGHRA, YSYEKL. V shed 1 base, J shed 4 bases, and the junction held 6 bases outside the gene matches. There are 15 residues in the CDR3. CDR3 sequence (DNA): TGCGCCAGCAGCCAAGCTAGCGGGTGGGTTTACGAGCAGTACTTC. Its translation: CASSQASGWVYEQYF.

The rearrangement uses TRBV4-1 and TRBJ2-7; 9 bases agree with TRBD2. This CDR3 is built from 16 residues. The V segment lost 5 bases and the J segment 2 bases; nucleotides outside the gene matches: 10. Germline loops: CDR1 MGHRA, CDR2 YSYEKL. The CDR3: CASSEAGTSSTYEQYF. CDR3 bases: TGCGCCAGCAGCGAAGCCGGGACTAGCAGCACCTACGAGCAGTACTTC.

This clonotype has just a few counts. The V call is TRBV21-1, the J call TRBJ2-1; the D call TRBD1 from the table was never checked on the DNA. TRBV21-1 is designated a pseudogene. This CDR3 spans 15 amino acids. CDR3: CASSIDRRNYNEQFF. DNA for the CDR3: TGTGCCAGCAGCATTGACAGGAGGAATTACAATGAGCAGTTCTTC.

The chain has TRBV6-1 and TRBJ1-1; D is uncertain. The CDR3 is 13 amino acids. Germline lookup yields CDR1 MNHNS and CDR2 SASEGT. V was shortened by 6 bases and J by 2 bases, with 10 bases between the two germline ends. The CDR3 region is CASSPRFNTEAFF. In DNA, the CDR3 is TGTGCCAGCAGCCCCAGGTTTAACACTGAAGCTTTCTTT.

The V and J genes are TRBV5-1 and TRBJ2-4, with TRBD2 matching 8 bases. V dropped 4 bases and J dropped 5; count of bases not matched to a gene: 5. The CDR3 has 14 residues. Germline V gene data show CDR1 as SGHRS and CDR2 as YFSETQ. In DNA, the CDR3 is TGCGCCAGCAGCGTCACTAGCGGACAAAACATTCAGTACTTC. Translating gives CASSVTSGQNIQYF.

This clonotype showed up just a few times. The chain uses TRBV4-2 and TRBJ2-7; 8 bases agree with TRBD2. The CDR3 consists of 14 residues. The J segment lost 2 bases and the V segment lost 1 base, leaving 1 base of the junction unmatched. CDR1 is LGHNA and CDR2 is YNFKEQ in the germline V gene. In nucleotides, the CDR3 is TGTGCCAGCAGCCAAGCAGCGGGGGCCTACGAGCAGTACTTC. Amino acids: CASSQAAGAYEQYF.

The V call is TRBV2, the J call TRBJ1-1; 7 positions match TRBD1. CDR1 and CDR2 from the germline V gene are SNHLY and FYNNEI. This CDR3 comprises 15 residues. V was clipped by 4 bases and J by 5 bases; unmatched bases: 10. This CDR3 is CASSGNRGGGTEAFF. For the CDR3, the DNA is TGTGCCAGCAGTGGGAACAGGGGCGGGGGGACTGAAGCTTTCTTT.

This clonotype has only a few counts. V and J are TRBV19 and TRBJ2-1; D ambiguous. V was trimmed by 7 bases and J by 3 bases, leaving 4 bases between them. Germline loops: CDR1 LNHDA, CDR2 SQIVND (reference sequence). This CDR3 region has 11 residues. As DNA, the CDR3 is TGTGCCAGTAATGACTACAATGAGCAGTTCTTC. The encoded protein is CASNDYNEQFF.

This clonotype occurred a few times. The CDR3 spells CASSLGSEYGYTF. Here the CDR3 DNA reads TGTGCCAGCAGCTTAGGGTCGGAGTACGGCTACACCTTC. J is TRBJ1-2 and V is TRBV7-2, with unresolved D. This CDR3 region has 13 residues. V gave up 1 base and J gave up 8 bases, with 11 bases separating them. Germline V gene data show CDR1 as SGHTA and CDR2 as FQGNSA.

V gene TRBV11-2 combines with J gene TRBJ2-7; D is perhaps TRBD2 (5 bases). CDR1 and CDR2 from the germline V gene are SGHAT and FQNNGV. Trimming shortened V by 1 base and J by 2 bases, and 15 bases separated the two germline ends. The CDR3 totals 16 residues. The CDR3 loop reads CASSLVRRAAAYEQYF. The CDR3 DNA reads TGTGCCAGCAGCTTAGTCAGGAGAGCGGCCGCCTACGAGCAGTACTTC. Drawing the rest from reference TRBV11-2 and TRBJ2-7, the complete variable domain is EAGVAQSPRYKIIEKRQSVAFWCNPISGHATLYWYQQILGQGPKLLIQFQNNGVVDDSQLPKDRFSAERLKGVDSTLKIQPAKLEDSAVYLCASSLVRRAAAYEQYFGPGTRLTVT.

This clonotype occurred a few times. The chain carries TRBV12-3 or TRBV12-4 and TRBJ2-3, with TRBD1 matching over 7 bases. The CDR3 covers 16 residues. Trimming removed 6 bases from V and 1 base from J; junction bases left unmatched: 10. CDR3 nucleotides: TGTGCCAGCAGCCGCCTGACAGGGTGGGGCACAGATACGCAGTATTTT. Amino acid sequence: CASSRLTGWGTDTQYF.

The genes are TRBV6-5 and TRBJ1-2; D not resolved. CDR3 length: 14 amino acids. CDR1 and CDR2 (germline): MNHEY, SVGAGI. Trimming cost V 2 bases and J 6 bases, with 13 bases left between them. The CDR3 loop is CASSYDPDRHGYTF. The CDR3 DNA is TGTGCCAGCAGTTACGACCCCGACCGGCATGGCTACACCTTC.

This chain connects TRBV6-5 to TRBJ2-1; 7 bases line up with TRBD1. J gave up 2 bases and V 2 bases, and 3 bases lay outside the gene matches. Germline values: CDR1 MNHEY, CDR2 SVGAGI. The CDR3 spans 15 residues. This CDR3 is CASSYQGQPYNEQFF. CDR3 DNA sequence: TGTGCCAGCAGTTACCAGGGACAGCCCTACAATGAGCAGTTCTTC.

This clonotype occurred a few times. The V and J genes are TRBV6-2 or TRBV6-3 and TRBJ2-2, with TRBD2 matching 9 bases. CDR1 and CDR2 from the germline V gene are MNHEY and SVGEGT. This CDR3 region has 16 residues. With 6 bases clipped from V and 3 bases from J, the junction kept 8 bases outside the gene matches. The CDR3 protein is CASSRSSGMDTGELFF. CDR3 nucleotides: TGTGCCAGCAGCCGTTCTAGCGGGATGGACACCGGGGAGCTGTTTTTT.

The V gene is TRBV6-5, the J gene TRBJ1-2; the D gene is possibly TRBD1 (5 bases). In germline, CDR1 is MNHEY, CDR2 SVGAGI. The CDR3 loop spans 14 amino acids. The V end was cut by 0 bases, the J end by 5 bases, with 10 bases between. This chain's CDR3 is CASSYSGTRYGYTF. CDR3 bases: TGTGCCAGCAGTTACTCAGGGACGCGGTATGGCTACACCTTC.

The chain combines TRBV6-2 or TRBV6-3 with TRBJ2-3; D possibly corresponds to TRBD2 (6 bases). CDR3 length equals 15 residues. Germline CDR1 and CDR2: MNHEY and SVGEGT. The V end was cut by 7 bases, the J end by 2 bases, with 16 bases between. The CDR3 DNA reads as TGTGCCAGCAACCCATTCGGCGGGATCACAGATACGCAGTATTTT. It yields the protein CASNPFGGITDTQYF.

This clonotype showed up just a few times. The V gene is TRBV6-5, the J gene TRBJ1-3; weak D call: TRBD1 (6 bases). The CDR3 sequence is 17 residues long. From germline, CDR1 is MNHEY and CDR2 SVGAGI. V was cut by 2 bases and J by 3 bases, with 17 bases left in between. The CDR3 sequence: CASSYGAGDAGGNTIYF. The DNA for the CDR3 is TGTGCCAGCAGTTACGGGGCAGGGGATGCGGGTGGAAACACCATATATTTT.

The chain employs TRBV7-3 and TRBJ2-1, with D possibly TRBD2 on 6 matching bases. This CDR3 has 18 residues. Deletions cut 3 bases from V and 7 bases from J, with 25 bases between. Germline V lookup: CDR1 SGHTA, CDR2 FQGTGA. The CDR3 sequence: CASSLEVLAGRPTNEQFF. In DNA form, the CDR3 reads TGTGCCAGCAGCTTGGAAGTCCTCGCGGGACGCCCGACAAATGAGCAGTTCTTC.

This clonotype appeared a few times. The gene calls are TRBV7-6 and TRBJ2-3, with TRBD2 matching 10 bases. CDR3 size: 16 residues. J was trimmed by 4 bases and V by 1 base; bases with no gene match: 5. Germline-derived CDR1 and CDR2 are SGHVS and FNYEAQ. Here the CDR3 DNA reads TGTGCCAGCAGCTTAGGTAGCGGGAGGCCCCCAGATACGCAGTATTTT. It is translated as CASSLGSGRPPDTQYF.

This clonotype was seen more than once but under ten times. The genes are TRBV25-1 and TRBJ1-2; 9 nucleotides agree with TRBD1. Looked up from germline, CDR1 is MGHDK and CDR2 is SYGVNS. This CDR3 has 13 residues. Germline trimming cut 6 bases from V and 5 bases from J; bases unmatched to any gene: 4. CDR3: CASRGTGWYGYTF. CDR3 DNA: TGTGCCAGCAGAGGGACAGGGTGGTATGGCTACACCTTC.

The chain links TRBV24-1 to TRBJ1-5; D not resolved. This CDR3 has 14 amino acids. With 5 bases removed from V and 5 bases from J, the gap between germline ends came to 12 bases. The germline V gene has CDR1 KGHDR and CDR2 SFDVKD. The CDR3 DNA reads TGTGCCACCAGTGGGGAGGGCCATCATCAGCCCCAGCATTTT. Translated: CATSGEGHHQPQHF.

Only a few counts were recorded for this clonotype. V gene TRBV7-2 combines with J gene TRBJ2-7, with a tentative D call TRBD1 (5 bases). CDR3 length equals 14 residues. Per germline, CDR1 SGHTA and CDR2 FQGNSA. Trimming cost V 5 bases and J 0 bases, with 11 bases left between them. In nucleotides, the CDR3 is TGTGCCAGCAGCACGACGGACATCTCCTACGAGCAGTACTTC. It specifies CASSTTDISYEQYF.

This clonotype occurred a few times. The CDR3 spells CASSSTTGMNTEAFF. The CDR3 region has the DNA TGCGCCAGCAGCTCCACGACAGGGATGAACACTGAAGCTTTCTTT. This rearrangement joins TRBV5-1 to TRBJ1-1, with 7 bases fitting TRBD1. Trimming took 3 bases from V and 0 from J; bases not matched to a gene: 5. In germline, CDR1 is SGHRS, CDR2 YFSETQ. The CDR3 covers 15 residues.

The rearrangement joins TRBV20-1 to TRBJ2-1; 7 positions agree with TRBD1. The CDR3 covers 13 residues. Germline assignment: CDR1 DFQATT and CDR2 SNEGSKA (reference sequence). Germline trimming cut 6 bases from V and 6 bases from J; bases unmatched to any gene: 8. CDR3 DNA sequence: TGCAGTGCCCGTTCCTGGACAGGCAATGAGCAGTTCTTC. It yields the protein CSARSWTGNEQFF.

The chain employs TRBV29-1 and TRBJ2-2; D remains unclear. The V gene lost 1 base and the J gene lost 4 bases, with 13 bases spanning the gap. This CDR3 has 15 amino acids. Germline V gene data show CDR1 as SQVTM and CDR2 as ANQGSEA. CDR3 loop: CSVEVVGRITGELFF. The CDR3 nucleotides are TGCAGCGTTGAAGTCGTAGGGCGGATCACCGGGGAGCTGTTTTTT.